This entry concerns a single T cell receptor beta chain. Its antigen is unidentified. Mismatch with germline at one junction end may stem from a read error. The source of the sample is a study of tumor-infiltrating lymphocytes in primary liver carcinoma. Study overall: Patients included men and women of 30 to 69 years. Tumors were stage T1-T3 N0M0, about 4 to 10 cm across.

Investigators took RNA and DNA out together from roughly 21-30 mg of unsorted bulk tissue. Those sampled were patients whose primary liver carcinoma was treated by surgical resection. Notes on the study in general: Only about 7.5-24% of top clones appeared in all five tumor regions.

Starting from 500 ng of total RNA, TCR beta cDNA was produced with a primer in the constant region. ARM-PCR was slightly modified, and three nested multiplex PCR rounds with it gave rise to the TCR beta libraries. TCRdb reanalysed the multiplex PCR reads using MiXCR and keeps one entry per CDR3 protein. The data contain fewer than 200,000 distinct CDR3 sequences, over 80% of them singletons. The specimen was tumor tissue from primary liver carcinoma. The clonotype was recovered from a man between 35 and 55 years old with primary liver carcinoma and hepatitis B virus infection.

CDR3 residues: CASSLEEGRDEQFF. CDR3 sequence (DNA): TGCGCCAGCAGTTTGGAGGAGGGGAGAGATGAGCAGTTCTTC. This chain uses TRBV5-1 with TRBJ2-1, with a possible D match to TRBD2 (6 bases). Germline lookup yields CDR1 SGHRS and CDR2 YFSETQ. CDR3 length equals 14 residues. The variable domain in full, with the rest retrieved from reference TRBV5-1 and TRBJ2-1, is KAGVTQTPRYLIKTRGQQVTLSCSPISGHRSVSWYQQTPGQGLQFLFEYFSETQRNKGNFPGRFSGRQFSNSRSEMNVSTLELGDSALYLCASSLEEGRDEQFFGPGTRLTVL.